A single T cell receptor (beta chain) is shown here with its context. Antigen unknown. TCRdb analysed the reads with MiXCR anew, one entry per CDR3 protein. In the table there are about 260,000 distinct CDR3 sequences, 12% to 15% of which are singletons. This sample stems from a study of T cell repertoires in cytomegalovirus infection. On the study more broadly: Public TCR beta signatures marked donors with CMV infection and the matching HLA. Findings of the study overall: HLA-C-restricted CMV clonotypes gave the most frequent clonotype in two of eight donors.

The sample was PBMCs. This TCR was sampled from a human donor in good health (CMV status not recorded). Some clones in this sample may be carry-over from other donors' samples.

The CDR3 nucleotides are TGTGCCAGCAGATCCGCGGGGGATACGCAGTATTTT. This encodes CASRSAGDTQYF. The chain combines TRBV28 with TRBJ2-3, with a tentative D call TRBD2 (6 bases). There are 12 residues in the CDR3. In germline, CDR1 is MDHEN, CDR2 SYDVKM. Trimming removed 6 bases at V and 6 bases at J, with 10 bases between.